These 26 T cell receptor beta chains came from one sample sequenced in a study of response to subunit inactivated influenza vaccine. Via MiXCR, TCRdb re-called the RT-PCR reads, giving one row per CDR3 protein. This table has around 480,000 distinct CDR3 sequences, 10% to 11% appearing once. Here the sequenced sample was PBMCs from blood, taken 40 to 50 days after vaccination. Source of these receptors: a man aged 50 or older who received an inactivated influenza vaccine.

This clonotype has more than one count but fewer than ten. The chain employs TRBV7-2 and TRBJ2-1, with TRBD2 as a possible D gene (5 bases). The germline CDR1 and CDR2 sequences are SGHTA and FQGNSA. The CDR3 has 16 amino acids. V was cut by 5 bases and J by 6 bases, with 20 bases left in between. The CDR3 DNA reads as TGTGCCAGCAGCACCCAAAAATGGACTGCTAGCAATGAGCAGTTCTTC. The encoded protein is CASSTQKWTASNEQFF.

V gene TRBV12-3 or TRBV12-4 combines with J gene TRBJ2-1; D gene ambiguous. This CDR3 has 14 residues. V was cut by 3 bases and J by 6 bases, with 12 bases left in between. The CDR3 DNA follows: TGTGCCAGCAGTTTTAAACTATTTGGCAATGAGCAGTTCTTC. Translated, it gives CASSFKLFGNEQFF.

This rearrangement joins TRBV10-3 to TRBJ2-2; TRBD2 matches 12 bases. The CDR3 contains 18 residues. Germline V gene data show CDR1 as ENHRY and CDR2 as SYGVKD. After removal of 5 bases from V and 1 base from J, the junction contained 8 bases not matched to a gene. This CDR3 reads CAISRGLAGIMNTGELFF. The CDR3 region has the DNA TGTGCCATCAGTAGAGGACTAGCGGGGATAATGAACACCGGGGAGCTGTTTTTT.

The genes are TRBV29-1 and TRBJ1-1, with 10 bases identical to TRBD1. With V trimmed by 6 bases and J by 1 base, 5 bases remained unmatched. The CDR3 consists of 14 residues. CDR1 is SQVTM, CDR2 ANQGSEA, per germline. CDR3 protein: CSVPGQGTNTEAFF. CDR3 sequence (DNA): TGCAGCGTCCCGGGACAGGGGACGAACACTGAAGCTTTCTTT.

This clonotype occurred once. This CDR3 is CASSPNSPTDTQYF. CDR3 DNA sequence: TGTGCCAGCTCACCCAACAGTCCCACAGATACGCAGTATTTT. V and J are TRBV18 and TRBJ2-3; no clear D. There are 14 residues in the CDR3. Germline V gene data show CDR1 as KGHSH and CDR2 as LQKENI. V shed 3 bases and J shed 2 bases, with 9 bases lying between them.

This clonotype was counted between two and nine times. The genes are TRBV20-1 and TRBJ2-2; D remains unclear. The V gene lost 3 bases and the J gene lost 3 bases, with 11 bases spanning the gap. Per the germline V gene, CDR1 is DFQATT and CDR2 is SNEGSKA (reference sequence). The CDR3 covers 14 residues. This CDR3 reads CSARPGPYTGELFF. The CDR3 region has the DNA TGCAGTGCTAGGCCCGGACCCTACACCGGGGAGCTGTTTTTT.

In its sample, this clonotype was seen many times. DNA for the CDR3: TGTGCCAGCAGGACTAGCGGGATTTACAATGAGCAGTTCTTC. It is translated as CASRTSGIYNEQFF. The chain is built from TRBV27 and TRBJ2-1; TRBD2 matches at 11 bases. Germline CDR1 is MNHEY and CDR2 is SMNVEV (reference sequence). Germline trimming cut 6 bases from V and 4 bases from J; bases unmatched to any gene: 2. The CDR3 runs 14 residues.

This clonotype was detected ten times or more. This chain joins TRBV7-9 and TRBJ1-6; D call uncertain. Germline CDR1 reads SEHNR; CDR2 reads FQNEAQ (reference sequence). CDR3 length equals 12 residues. V dropped 6 bases and J dropped 6 bases, with 6 bases sitting between them. CDR3 residues: CASSFSNSPLHF. DNA of the CDR3: TGTGCCAGCAGTTTCTCTAATTCACCCCTCCACTTT.

This clonotype has more than one count but fewer than ten. V gene TRBV29-1 combines with J gene TRBJ2-7; possibly TRBD1 for D (6 bases). Trimming removed 7 bases at V and 3 bases at J, with 10 bases between. The CDR3 loop spans 11 amino acids. Per the germline V gene, CDR1 is SQVTM and CDR2 is ANQGSEA. CDR3 sequence (DNA): TGCAGCGCTGAGGGGGACTACGAGCAGTACTTC. The encoded protein is CSAEGDYEQYF.

The chain carries TRBV6-2 or TRBV6-3 and TRBJ2-2, with 13 positions matching TRBD2. V was pared by 5 bases and J by 5 bases, with 5 bases of the junction left unmatched. Germline V lookup: CDR1 MNHEY, CDR2 SVGEGT. The length of the CDR3 is 16 residues. The CDR3: CASSGLAGVYTGELFF. CDR3 nucleotide sequence: TGTGCCAGCAGTGGACTAGCGGGAGTTTATACCGGGGAGCTGTTTTTT.

This clonotype was seen many times. The CDR3: CASSQDPGGAYNEQFF. The DNA for the CDR3 is TGTGCCAGCAGCCAAGATCCCGGGGGGGCCTACAATGAGCAGTTCTTC. This rearrangement joins TRBV4-2 to TRBJ2-1; 8 bases match TRBD2. This CDR3 has 16 residues. The germline V gene encodes CDR1 LGHNA and CDR2 YNFKEQ. The V gene end was trimmed by 0 bases and the J gene end by 2 bases; junction bases not matched to a gene: 3.

This clonotype appeared many times. This chain joins TRBV4-2 and TRBJ2-1; no definite D call. Per germline, CDR1 LGHNA and CDR2 YNFKEQ. Trimming took 1 base from V and 5 from J, leaving 12 bases between them. There are 15 residues in the CDR3. CDR3 sequence (DNA): TGTGCCAGCAGCCAAGGGTCTTCTAGAGACAATGAGCAGTTCTTC. It is translated as CASSQGSSRDNEQFF.

Many counts were recorded for this clonotype. The chain carries TRBV5-1 and TRBJ1-3; no reliable D call. The CDR3 is 16 residues long. V lost 0 bases to trimming and J lost 0 bases, with 10 bases between them. In germline, CDR1 is SGHRS, CDR2 YFSETQ. In DNA form, the CDR3 reads TGCGCCAGCAGCTTGGTGGCAAGAAGCTCTGGAAACACCATATATTTT. This encodes CASSLVARSSGNTIYF.

The genes are TRBV6-2 or TRBV6-3 and TRBJ2-3; D possibly uses TRBD1 or TRBD2 (6 bases each). Germline values: CDR1 MNHEY, CDR2 SVGEGT. The CDR3 runs 13 residues. V lost 8 bases and J 5 bases, leaving 14 bases between the germline ends. CDR3 DNA: TGTGCCAGCCGCCCGGGGGCCCAAGATACGCAGTATTTT. It is translated as CASRPGAQDTQYF.

This clonotype was picked up a small number of times. The genes are TRBV21-1 and TRBJ2-7; the table's D call, TRBD2, has no DNA check behind it. TRBV21-1 is noted as a pseudogene. The CDR3 loop spans 15 amino acids. CDR3 amino acids: CASSNAAGVSYEQYF. The CDR3 nucleotides read TGTGCCAGCAGCAACGCGGCGGGAGTATCCTACGAGCAGTACTTC.

The sample holds a few counts of this clonotype. The chain has TRBV24-1 and TRBJ2-6; the D gene is possibly TRBD2 (6 bases). V gave up 4 bases and J gave up 1 base, with 19 bases separating them. Germline CDR1 is KGHDR and CDR2 is SFDVKD. This CDR3 comprises 19 residues. CDR3 in DNA: TGTGCCACCAGTGACCGGGGACTCACCCGGACGTCTGGGGCCAACGTCCTGACTTTC. Amino acid sequence: CATSDRGLTRTSGANVLTF.

This clonotype came up many times. The chain combines TRBV4-3 with TRBJ2-3; D is possibly TRBD2 (6 bases). The CDR3 is made up of 14 amino acids. V was trimmed by 0 bases and J by 9 bases, leaving 13 bases between them. Germline assignment: CDR1 LGHNA and CDR2 YSLEER. The CDR3 bases are TGCGCCAGCAGCCAAGACCGGGACTCCACAACGCAGTATTTT. This sequence encodes CASSQDRDSTTQYF.

In its sample, this clonotype was seen a few times. The V call is TRBV25-1, the J call TRBJ2-2; D remains ambiguous. V shed 3 bases and J shed 4 bases, with 6 bases lying between them. Germline-derived CDR1 and CDR2 are MGHDK and SYGVNS. This CDR3 is built from 13 residues. The CDR3: CASSELGTGELFF. CDR3 in DNA: TGTGCCAGCAGTGAGTTGGGCACCGGGGAGCTGTTTTTT.

There are many counts of this clonotype. The chain employs TRBV9 and TRBJ1-2; possible D gene TRBD1, 5 bases. Trimming shortened V by 0 bases and J by 4 bases, and 10 bases separated the two germline ends. CDR1 is SGDLS and CDR2 is YYNGEE in the germline V gene. This CDR3 has 14 residues. CDR3 region: CASSVDEGPYGYTF. The CDR3, as DNA: TGTGCCAGCAGCGTAGATGAGGGGCCCTATGGCTACACCTTC.

This clonotype was seen a few times. The rearrangement uses TRBV7-2 and TRBJ2-1; D may be TRBD2 (6 bases). The CDR3 has 14 residues. V lost 5 bases and J 8 bases, leaving 16 bases between the germline ends. Germline V gene lookup returns CDR1 SGHTA and CDR2 FQGNSA. The CDR3, as DNA: TGTGCCAGCAGCGTAGGGGCGGGACCCCATGAGCAGTTCTTC. Translation: CASSVGAGPHEQFF. Filled out from reference TRBV7-2 and TRBJ2-1, the complete variable domain reads GAGVSQSPSNKVTEKGKDVELRCDPISGHTALYWYRQSLGQGLEFLIYFQGNSAPDKSGLPSDRFSAERTGGSVSTLTIQRTQQEDSAVYLCASSVGAGPHEQFFGPGTRLTVL.

A few counts support this clonotype. V is TRBV20-1 and J is TRBJ1-1, with D possibly being TRBD1 (6 bases). CDR1 is DFQATT and CDR2 is SNEGSKA in the germline V gene (reference sequence). V dropped 0 bases and J dropped 1 base, with 9 bases sitting between them. CDR3 length: 14 amino acids. CDR3 residues: CSAREGGANTEAFF. CDR3 nucleotide sequence: TGCAGTGCTAGAGAGGGGGGCGCGAACACTGAAGCTTTCTTT.

At least ten counts were recorded for this clonotype. This sequence joins TRBV10-3 and TRBJ2-5; D perhaps matches TRBD1 (6 bases). V lost 3 bases, J lost 4 bases, and 15 bases lay in between. Germline CDR1 is ENHRY and CDR2 is SYGVKD. This CDR3 contains 15 residues. The chain's CDR3 is CAISDFGARGETQYF. The DNA of the CDR3 is TGTGCCATCAGTGATTTCGGGGCCAGGGGAGAGACCCAGTACTTC.

In its sample, this clonotype was seen a few times. The V and J genes are TRBV4-3 and TRBJ2-2; 12 bases fit TRBD1. With 8 bases clipped from V and 7 bases from J, the junction kept 8 bases outside the gene matches. Germline CDR1 and CDR2: LGHNA and YSLEER. The CDR3 is 15 amino acids. CDR3 in DNA: TGCGCCAGCGCACAGGGACAGGGGGCCATCGGGGAGCTGTTTTTT. Encoded protein: CASAQGQGAIGELFF.

This clonotype appeared many times. This sequence joins TRBV12-3 or TRBV12-4 and TRBJ2-1; 8 nucleotides align to TRBD1. After removal of 8 bases from V and 9 bases from J, the junction contained 6 bases not matched to a gene. This CDR3 is 12 amino acids long. The CDR3 is CASVNRGSEQFF. The CDR3 DNA sequence: TGTGCCAGCGTAAACAGGGGGAGTGAGCAGTTCTTC.

This clonotype was detected many times. The CDR3, as DNA: TGTGCCAGCAGTGAATTATACTCTGGGGCCAACGTCCTGACTTTC. It yields the protein CASSELYSGANVLTF. This chain connects TRBV5-6 to TRBJ2-6; D is uncertain. The CDR3 runs to 15 residues. The germline gives CDR1 SGHDT, CDR2 YYEEEE. V lost 5 bases and J lost 0, with 9 bases in between.

This clonotype has at least ten counts. This chain uses TRBV7-9 with TRBJ2-1, with 9 bases identical to TRBD1. Germline trimming cut 4 bases from V and 6 bases from J; bases unmatched to any gene: 4. The germline CDR1 and CDR2 sequences are SEHNR and FQNEAQ (reference sequence). The CDR3 totals 14 residues. In nucleotides, the CDR3 is TGTGCCAGCAGCTCACAGGGGGCGGTCAATGAGCAGTTCTTC. Translating gives CASSSQGAVNEQFF.